Many counts were recorded for the clone carrying this T cell receptor (beta chain). CDR1 and CDR2 (germline): SGHDT, YYEEEE. This CDR3 has 12 amino acids. Trimming took 4 bases from V and 4 from J, leaving 8 bases between them. These data originate in a study of blood T cells in healthy people across ages. A J-beta primer mix and a sample-barcoded 5' primer were used in a second PCR of roughly 7 to 12 cycles. From the 5' RACE reads, TCRdb called clonotypes with MiXCR, one entry per CDR3 protein. This table holds about 650,000 distinct CDR3 sequences, under 65% found once. The sample was blood. The TCR originated in a woman of 80 years or more in good health. V and J are TRBV5-6 and TRBJ1-2; no definite D call. The CDR3 DNA reads as TGTGCCAGCAGCCCGGGATTCTATGGCTACACCTTC. Protein product: CASSPGFYGYTF.